This TCR beta chain was found in a study of PD-L1 blockade in urothelial cancer (dated by TCRdb to the late 2010s). In the study overall: Every patient began therapy around 2014 and was given atezolizumab 1,200 mg intravenously every 3 weeks. Blood samples were analyzed at two time points: 3 weeks after treatment start (second dose) and 6 weeks after treatment start. A median of roughly 140,000 T cells and 80,000 or so unique TCRs was obtained from blood samples, and a median clonality of 0.080 was observed. Durable clinical benefit was achieved by nine patients and was not achieved by 20 patients. An exploratory multi-omic analysis was conducted of the somatic, immune and clinical correlates of response to PD-L1 blockade with atezolizumab in urothelial cancer. In the same patients, pretreatment tumors underwent whole exome sequencing and RNA sequencing in addition to TCR sequencing. About 90% of the roughly 30 patients were males with bladder-origin urothelial cancer, and about 60% of the 29 reported a prior smoking history. Pretreatment tumor samples, along with matched peripheral blood serially collected before and after atezolizumab treatment, were subjected to TCR sequencing. Durable clinical benefit was defined as a progression-free survival longer than 6 months, and TCR features were additionally tested against progression-free survival and overall survival. Twenty-nine patients had pretreatment blood TCR-seq, some 25 had at least one posttreatment blood collection, and some 25 had tumor TCR-seq. Patients had an ECOG performance status of 0 or 1 and had received between 0 and 3 prior chemotherapy regimens. Study-level results and caveats: Because the sample size was small (n ≈ 29) and many exploratory analyses were performed, the results are intended to be hypothesis-generating. Among patients with durable benefit, tumor-associated TCR clones showed greater expansion in peripheral blood 3 weeks after treatment started (n = 22, p = 0.022). Improved progression-free and overall survival was associated with having pretreatment peripheral blood TCR clonality below the median.

Synthetic TCR analog templates were spiked into each PCR to estimate absolute template abundance from read counts. The immunoSEQ assay was used to amplify TCRbeta CDR3 regions from genomic DNA with bias-controlled V and J gene primers. Sequencing of rearranged TCRbeta segments was done at approximately 20X coverage. The authors processed their data as follows. Clustering was used to correct sequencing errors, and CDR3s were annotated against IMGT to assign V, D and J genes. Downstream analyses used only productive TCRbeta rearrangements and left out out-of-frame or stop-codon sequences. Clonality was computed as one minus Shannon entropy normalized by the log of the number of unique productive sequences. Clones differing between time points or between blood and tumor were identified using Fisher's exact test with Benjamini-Hochberg correction, with an adjusted p below 0.01 applied as the threshold. The immuneACCESS repertoire file appears here via TCRdb, limited to in-frame rearrangements. These files lack a portion of the clones; in checked studies, under half of the deficit traces to unresolved V genes, and the cause of the others is not known. Clonal size and the V and J genes are those of that table, whereas D and trimming came from the DNA. Present in this sample are approximately 72,000 clones, around 86% of which were seen just once. About 16% of the sample lies in the top ten.

The germline V gene supplies CDR1 SNHLY and CDR2 FYNNEI. From V the trimming removes 7 bases and from J it removes 7 bases, while the gene matches leave 6 bases of the junction unaccounted for. The CDR3, from cysteine to phenylalanine, totals 13 residues. The kept DNA is CDR3 alone, 39 bases in frame from the first base. In regard to this clone: The clone's antigen remains unknown. No much larger clone is present one base from it, and per-base qualities are unavailable.

The label giving this sample's time point can be read as: pretreatment peripheral blood. The cohort included under 35 patients with locally advanced or metastatic urothelial carcinoma who were treated at Memorial Sloan Kettering on a trial protocol. Peripheral blood mononuclear cells were collected pretreatment and during treatment, at between 1 and 8 total time points per patient. The Qiagen DNeasy Blood extraction kit was used to purify genomic DNA from total PBMCs and tumor samples. PBMCs were collected pretreatment and during treatment, and were isolated and stored as previously described. This TCR derives from a man aged 60 to 75 with urothelial cancer. Specimen: PBMCs, collected around atezolizumab (anti-PD-L1) treatment. The chain is encoded by TRBV2 joined to TRBJ2-4, with 8 bases in between that match TRBD2. CDR3 sequence: CASNVQRGNIQYF. The DNA sequence reads TGTGCCAGCAACGTCCAGCGGGGGAACATTCAGTACTTC.